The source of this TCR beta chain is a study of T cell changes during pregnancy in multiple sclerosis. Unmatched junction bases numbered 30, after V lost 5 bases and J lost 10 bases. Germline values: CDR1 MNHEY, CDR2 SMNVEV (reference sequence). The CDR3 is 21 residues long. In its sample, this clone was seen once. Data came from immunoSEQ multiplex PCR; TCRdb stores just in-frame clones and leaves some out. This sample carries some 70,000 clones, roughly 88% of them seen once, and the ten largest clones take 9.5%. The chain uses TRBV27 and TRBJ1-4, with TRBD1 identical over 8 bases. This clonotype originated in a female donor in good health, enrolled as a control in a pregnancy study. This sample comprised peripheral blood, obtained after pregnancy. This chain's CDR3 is CASSPSYVSGQAIERGGKLFF. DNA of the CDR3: TGTGCCAGCAGTCCCTCTTACGTCTCGGGACAGGCCATCGAAAGAGGGGGAAAACTGTTTTTT.